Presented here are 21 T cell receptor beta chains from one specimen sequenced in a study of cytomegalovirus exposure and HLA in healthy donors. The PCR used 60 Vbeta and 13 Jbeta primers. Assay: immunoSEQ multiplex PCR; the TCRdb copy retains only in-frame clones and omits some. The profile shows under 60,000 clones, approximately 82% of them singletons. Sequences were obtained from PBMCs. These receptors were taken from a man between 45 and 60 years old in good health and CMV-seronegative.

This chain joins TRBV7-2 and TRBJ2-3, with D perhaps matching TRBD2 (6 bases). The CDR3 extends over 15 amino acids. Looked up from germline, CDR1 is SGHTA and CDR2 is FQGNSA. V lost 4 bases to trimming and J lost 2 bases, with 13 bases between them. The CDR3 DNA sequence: TGTGCCAGCAGCTCCTGGGAGGTGATCACAGATACGCAGTATTTT. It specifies CASSSWEVITDTQYF.

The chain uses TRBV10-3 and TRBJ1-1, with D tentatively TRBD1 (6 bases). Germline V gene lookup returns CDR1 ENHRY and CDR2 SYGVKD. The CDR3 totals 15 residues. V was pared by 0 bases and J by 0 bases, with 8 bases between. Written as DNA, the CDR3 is TGTGCCATCAGTGAGTCCGGGACATTGAACACTGAAGCTTTCTTT. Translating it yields CAISESGTLNTEAFF.

The CDR3 here is CATSSRHRGAADTQYF. The DNA for the CDR3 is TGTGCCACCAGCAGCCGACACAGGGGAGCGGCAGATACGCAGTATTTT. The V and J genes are TRBV15 and TRBJ2-3; TRBD1 agrees at 7 bases. The germline CDR1 and CDR2 sequences are LNHNV and YYDKDF (reference sequence). J gave up 4 bases and V 3 bases, and 10 bases lay outside the gene matches. CDR3 length: 16 residues. Drawing the rest from reference TRBV15 and TRBJ2-3, the complete variable domain is DAMVIQNPRYQVTQFGKPVTLSCSQTLNHNVMYWYQQKSSQAPKLLFHYYDKDFNNEADTPDNFQSRRPNTSFCFLDIRSPGLGDTAMYLCATSSRHRGAADTQYFGPGTRLTVL.

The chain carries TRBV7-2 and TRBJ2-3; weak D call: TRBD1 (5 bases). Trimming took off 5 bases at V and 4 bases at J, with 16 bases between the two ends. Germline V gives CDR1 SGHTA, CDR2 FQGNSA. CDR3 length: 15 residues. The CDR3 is CASSKRSWGADTQYF. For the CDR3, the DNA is TGTGCCAGCAGCAAACGTAGTTGGGGCGCAGATACGCAGTATTTT.

The CDR3 loop reads CASSEALWQGAGGYTF. CDR3 sequence (DNA): TGTGCCAGCAGTGAAGCGCTCTGGCAGGGGGCCGGTGGCTACACCTTC. The chain couples TRBV2 to TRBJ1-2; 8 bases line up with TRBD1. The CDR3 totals 16 residues. The germline V gene has CDR1 SNHLY and CDR2 FYNNEI. The trim removed 0 bases at V and 7 bases at J, leaving 10 bases unmatched.

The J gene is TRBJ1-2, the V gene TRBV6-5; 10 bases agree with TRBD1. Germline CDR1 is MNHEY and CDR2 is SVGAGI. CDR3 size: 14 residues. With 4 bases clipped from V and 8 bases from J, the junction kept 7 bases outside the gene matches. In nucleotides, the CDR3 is TGTGCCAGCAGTTCCGGGACAGGGGCGGGAGGCTACACCTTC. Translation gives CASSSGTGAGGYTF.

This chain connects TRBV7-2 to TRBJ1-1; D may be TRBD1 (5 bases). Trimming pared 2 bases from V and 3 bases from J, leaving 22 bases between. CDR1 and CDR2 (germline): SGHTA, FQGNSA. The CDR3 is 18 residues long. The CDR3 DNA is TGTGCCAGCAGCTTAACAGCCATGAGTCAGGGATGGTACACTGAAGCTTTCTTT. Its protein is CASSLTAMSQGWYTEAFF.

CDR3 region: CASSLNPTYEQYF. Here the CDR3 DNA reads TGTGCCAGCAGTTTAAACCCTACCTACGAGCAGTACTTC. J is TRBJ2-7 and V is TRBV28; D call uncertain. The CDR3 is made up of 13 amino acids. Germline V gene data show CDR1 as MDHEN and CDR2 as SYDVKM. Trimming took off 2 bases at V and 2 bases at J, with 7 bases between the two ends.

The CDR3 DNA sequence: TGTGCCATCAGTGAGACACCCGGACAGGGTTCAGGAAACACCATATATTTT. Amino acids: CAISETPGQGSGNTIYF. This chain uses TRBV10-3 with TRBJ1-3, with 8 bases lining up with TRBD1. With V trimmed by 2 bases and J by 4 bases, 10 bases remained unmatched. Germline CDR1 ENHRY, CDR2 SYGVKD. The CDR3 is 17 amino acids.

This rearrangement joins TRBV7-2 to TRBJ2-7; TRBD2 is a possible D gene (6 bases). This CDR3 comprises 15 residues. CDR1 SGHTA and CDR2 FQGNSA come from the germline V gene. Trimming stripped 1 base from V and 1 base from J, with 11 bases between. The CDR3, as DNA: TGTGCCAGCAGCTTAGATTCTGGGGGGTCCTACGAGCAGTACTTC. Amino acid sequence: CASSLDSGGSYEQYF.

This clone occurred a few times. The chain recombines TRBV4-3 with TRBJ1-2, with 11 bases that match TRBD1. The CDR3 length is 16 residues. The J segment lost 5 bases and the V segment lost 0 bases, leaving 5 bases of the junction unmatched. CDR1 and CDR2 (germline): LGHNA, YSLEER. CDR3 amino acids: CASSQDNGQGAYGYTF. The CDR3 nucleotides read TGCGCCAGCAGCCAAGATAATGGACAGGGGGCATATGGCTACACCTTC.

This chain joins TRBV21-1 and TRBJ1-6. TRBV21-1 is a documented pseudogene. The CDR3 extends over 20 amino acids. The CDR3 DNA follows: TGTGCCAGCAGCAAAGGGAGCGGAGAGGGCCGGAGCTCCTATAATTCACCCCTCCACTTT. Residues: CASSKGSGEGRSSYNSPLHF.

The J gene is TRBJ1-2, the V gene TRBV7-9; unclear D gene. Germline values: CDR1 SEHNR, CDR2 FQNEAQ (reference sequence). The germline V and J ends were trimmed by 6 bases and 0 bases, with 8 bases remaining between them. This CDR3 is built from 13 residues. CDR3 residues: CASSSRSNYGYTF. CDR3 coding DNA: TGTGCCAGCAGTTCGCGCTCTAACTATGGCTACACCTTC.

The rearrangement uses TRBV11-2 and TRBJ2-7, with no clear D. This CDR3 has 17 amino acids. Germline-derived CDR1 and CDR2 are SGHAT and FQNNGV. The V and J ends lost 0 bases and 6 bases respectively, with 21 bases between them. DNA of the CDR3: TGTGCCAGCAGCTTAGAAAGCTTTAGGTCTCGGTCAGGCGAGCAGTACTTC. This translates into CASSLESFRSRSGEQYF.

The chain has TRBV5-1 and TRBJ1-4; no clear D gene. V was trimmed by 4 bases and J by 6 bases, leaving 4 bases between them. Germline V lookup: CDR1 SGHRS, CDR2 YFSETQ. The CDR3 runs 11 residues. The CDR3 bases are TGCGCCAGCAGCATCGATGAAAAACTGTTTTTT. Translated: CASSIDEKLFF.

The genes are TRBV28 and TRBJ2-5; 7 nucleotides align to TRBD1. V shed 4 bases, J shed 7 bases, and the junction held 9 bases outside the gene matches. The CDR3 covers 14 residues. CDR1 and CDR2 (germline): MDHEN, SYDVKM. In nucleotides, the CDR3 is TGTGCCAGCAGTTCACCCCGACAGGGCGTGACCCAGTACTTC. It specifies CASSSPRQGVTQYF.

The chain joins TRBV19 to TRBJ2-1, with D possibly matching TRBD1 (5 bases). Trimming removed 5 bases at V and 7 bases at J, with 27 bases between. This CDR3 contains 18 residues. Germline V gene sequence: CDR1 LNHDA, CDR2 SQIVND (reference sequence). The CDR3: CASSPYRSGFRAMNEQFF. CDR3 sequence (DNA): TGTGCCAGTAGTCCCTATCGATCAGGGTTCCGTGCAATGAATGAGCAGTTCTTC.

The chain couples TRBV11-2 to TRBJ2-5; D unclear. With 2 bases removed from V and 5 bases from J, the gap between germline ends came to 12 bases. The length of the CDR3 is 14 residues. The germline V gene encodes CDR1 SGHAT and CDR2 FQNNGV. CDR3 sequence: CASSLPVVPETQYF. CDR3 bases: TGTGCCAGCAGCTTACCTGTAGTCCCTGAGACCCAGTACTTC.

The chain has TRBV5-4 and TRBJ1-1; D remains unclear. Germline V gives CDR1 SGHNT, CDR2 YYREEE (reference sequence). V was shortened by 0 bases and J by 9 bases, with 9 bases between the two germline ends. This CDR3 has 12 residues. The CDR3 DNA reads TGTGCCAGCAGCTTGGCCCGGGATCAAGCTTTCTTT. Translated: CASSLARDQAFF.

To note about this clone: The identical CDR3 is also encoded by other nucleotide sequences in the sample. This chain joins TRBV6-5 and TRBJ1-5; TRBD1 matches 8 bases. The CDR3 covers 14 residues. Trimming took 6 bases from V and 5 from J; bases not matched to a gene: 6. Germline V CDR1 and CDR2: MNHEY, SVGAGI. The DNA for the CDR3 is TGTGCCAGCAGCCTCGGACAGGGCCATCAGCCCCAGCATTTT. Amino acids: CASSLGQGHQPQHF.

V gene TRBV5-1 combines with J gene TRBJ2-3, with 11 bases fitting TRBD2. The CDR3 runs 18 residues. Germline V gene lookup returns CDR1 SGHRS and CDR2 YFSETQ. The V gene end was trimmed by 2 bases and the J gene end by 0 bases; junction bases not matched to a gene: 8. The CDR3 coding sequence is TGCGCCAGCAGCTTACCTAAGACTAGCGGGGCTAGCACAGATACGCAGTATTTT. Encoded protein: CASSLPKTSGASTDTQYF.